The next 23 T cell receptor beta chains were all read from a single sample in a study of post-analysis software for immune sequencing data (dated by TCRdb to between 2015 and 2016). The library was produced with PCR. Sequencing took place on an Illumina HiSeq 2500. Unique molecular identifiers were incorporated into TCR beta cDNA libraries to reduce PCR and sequencing biases. TCRdb reanalyzed the raw reads on its own, using fastp at Q25 for trimming and MiXCR for clone calling, and kept in-frame beta chains. Each CDR3 protein gets just one entry, which takes the most common genes and DNA from the rows behind it. This sample lists roughly 650,000 distinct CDR3 sequences; around 64% were detected once. The ten biggest clones cover about 11% of the sample. Study-wide findings and limitations: Roughly 5 TRBV segments, including TRBV5-6, TRBV5-1 and TRBV20-1, were significantly more frequent in patients than controls.

These receptors' antigens are unknown. Sequencing used blood. The source is a girl aged 2 to 10 with multiple sclerosis.

The chain employs TRBV12-3 or TRBV12-4 and TRBJ1-1, with D perhaps TRBD1 (5 bases). The V end lost 5 bases, the J end lost 6 bases, and 13 bases lay between the germline ends. This CDR3 comprises 13 residues. In DNA, the CDR3 is TGTGCCAGCAGTGTCGGAGGGGTCCCTGAAGCTTTCTTT. It yields the protein CASSVGGVPEAFF.

The rearrangement links TRBV21-1 to TRBJ2-4; the listed D gene, TRBD2, was not tested against the DNA. The J call may be faulty, since TRBJ2-5 better matches the DNA end. TRBV21-1 is an annotated pseudogene. The CDR3 has 14 residues. The CDR3 sequence is CASSPREYPETQYF. The CDR3, as DNA: TGTGCCAGCAGCCCCCGAGAGTACCCGGAGACCCAGTACTTC.

The rearrangement uses TRBV12-3 or TRBV12-4 and TRBJ2-7; 7 nucleotides match TRBD1. The CDR3 loop spans 15 amino acids. Unmatched junction bases numbered 7, after V lost 3 bases and J lost 2 bases. Here the CDR3 DNA reads TGTGCCAGCAGTTTGTCTACAGGGGCTACCTACGAGCAGTACTTC. The encoded protein is CASSLSTGATYEQYF.

The V call is TRBV20-1, the J call TRBJ2-5; 8 bases fit TRBD1. The CDR3 consists of 21 residues. Germline lookup yields CDR1 DFQATT and CDR2 SNEGSKA (reference sequence). V was pared by 0 bases and J by 2 bases, with 23 bases of the junction left unmatched. The DNA for the CDR3 is TGCAGTGCTAGAGATCAAGGTCGAGCGCAGGGGGCCTACTACCTACAAGAGACCCAGTACTTC. Its protein is CSARDQGRAQGAYYLQETQYF.

This clonotype has a handful of counts. V is TRBV2 and J is TRBJ2-5; D call uncertain. Germline V gives CDR1 SNHLY, CDR2 FYNNEI. This CDR3 spans 12 amino acids. V was shortened by 1 base and J by 5 bases, with 5 bases between the two germline ends. In DNA form, the CDR3 reads TGTGCCAGCAGTGAAGTCGGTGAGACCCAGTACTTC. This encodes CASSEVGETQYF.

The chain carries TRBV10-2 and TRBJ2-2; D uncertain. This CDR3 has 13 residues. Trimming pared 1 base from V and 5 bases from J, leaving 5 bases between. Germline V gene sequence: CDR1 WSHSY, CDR2 SAAADI. The CDR3 protein is CASSELLTGELFF. CDR3 DNA sequence: TGCGCCAGCAGTGAGTTATTGACCGGGGAGCTGTTTTTT.

The chain uses TRBV15 and TRBJ2-6; D is tentatively TRBD1 or TRBD2 (5 bases each). Germline assignment: CDR1 LNHNV and CDR2 YYDKDF (reference sequence). V dropped 0 bases and J dropped 2 bases, with 8 bases sitting between them. The CDR3 covers 16 residues. The CDR3 sequence is CATSRDMGAGANVLTF. The CDR3 DNA follows: TGTGCCACCAGCAGAGATATGGGGGCTGGGGCCAACGTCCTGACTTTC.

This clonotype showed up just a few times. This sequence joins TRBV29-1 and TRBJ2-5; 9 bases line up with TRBD1. The trim removed 3 bases at V and 5 bases at J, leaving 13 bases unmatched. Per the germline V gene, CDR1 is SQVTM and CDR2 is ANQGSEA. The CDR3 totals 16 residues. The CDR3 nucleotides read TGCAGCGTTGACGCTGTCCGGGACAGGGTGGTGGAGACCCAGTACTTC. Translation gives CSVDAVRDRVVETQYF.

The chain couples TRBV4-1 to TRBJ2-5; D gene uncertain. Between the trimmed V and J ends, which lost 3 bases and 2 bases, there was a span of 16 bases. The germline V gene has CDR1 MGHRA and CDR2 YSYEKL. The CDR3 has 16 amino acids. DNA for the CDR3: TGCGCCAGCAGCCATCCCCCGGGCCCTAAACAAGAGACCCAGTACTTC. It is translated as CASSHPPGPKQETQYF.

The J gene is TRBJ1-2, the V gene TRBV20-1; D unclear. From germline, CDR1 is DFQATT and CDR2 SNEGSKA (reference sequence). V was shortened by 3 bases and J by 5 bases, with 13 bases between the two germline ends. The CDR3 is made up of 13 amino acids. The CDR3 region is CSASHPGWYGYTF. CDR3 in DNA: TGCAGTGCTAGCCACCCTGGGTGGTATGGCTACACCTTC.

The CDR3 bases are TGTGCCTGGAGGCCCTTGACTAGCGGGACTGCAGATACGCAGTATTTT. Protein product: CAWRPLTSGTADTQYF. This chain connects TRBV30 to TRBJ2-3; 11 positions agree with TRBD2. Germline CDR1 is GTSNPN and CDR2 is SVGIG (reference sequence). This CDR3 comprises 16 residues. Trimming took 3 bases from V and 4 from J; bases not matched to a gene: 9.

This rearrangement joins TRBV7-9 to TRBJ2-7, with 9 bases that match TRBD1. The J call may be incorrect, as the DNA end agrees better with TRBJ2-5. Germline lookup yields CDR1 SEHNR and CDR2 FQNEAQ (reference sequence). The CDR3 sequence is 15 residues long. CDR3 bases: TGTGCCAGCAGCTCCGGACAGGGGAACGGGGAGACCCAGTACTTC. This gives the protein CASSSGQGNGETQYF.

This clonotype was detected only a few times. V is TRBV3-1 and J is TRBJ1-5; D might be TRBD1 (5 bases). The CDR3 runs 14 residues. Germline V lookup: CDR1 LGHDT, CDR2 YNNKEL (reference sequence). With 0 bases removed from V and 4 bases from J, the gap between germline ends came to 7 bases. The CDR3 here is CASSQDSGNQPQHF. For the CDR3, the DNA is TGTGCCAGCAGCCAAGACTCAGGGAATCAGCCCCAGCATTTT.

V gene TRBV3-1 combines with J gene TRBJ2-3; 10 bases align to TRBD2. CDR1 LGHDT and CDR2 YNNKEL come from the germline V gene (reference sequence). The V and J ends lost 0 bases and 5 bases, in that order; junction bases with no gene match: 8. This CDR3 spans 17 amino acids. The DNA of the CDR3 is TGTGCCAGCAGCCAAGATAGGAGCGGGGGGGCAGGAGATACGCAGTATTTT. It codes for CASSQDRSGGAGDTQYF.

This CDR3 is CASSLGSVGTSEAFF. The CDR3 nucleotides are TGCGCCAGCAGCTTGGGCTCGGTGGGGACGTCTGAAGCTTTCTTT. J is TRBJ1-1 and V is TRBV5-1; TRBD1 is a possible D gene (5 bases). Germline-derived CDR1 and CDR2 are SGHRS and YFSETQ. The CDR3 spans 15 residues. V was pared by 0 bases and J by 6 bases, with 15 bases between. The full variable domain, rest sourced from reference TRBV5-1 and TRBJ1-1, is KAGVTQTPRYLIKTRGQQVTLSCSPISGHRSVSWYQQTPGQGLQFLFEYFSETQRNKGNFPGRFSGRQFSNSRSEMNVSTLELGDSALYLCASSLGSVGTSEAFFGQGTRLTVV.

The chain links TRBV20-1 to TRBJ2-1, with 8 positions matching TRBD2. Unmatched junction bases numbered 9, after V lost 3 bases and J lost 8 bases. Germline V gene lookup returns CDR1 DFQATT and CDR2 SNEGSKA (reference sequence). The CDR3 extends over 14 amino acids. In DNA form, the CDR3 reads TGCAGTGCTAGGGCGGGACTAGAGAAGGATGAGCAGTTCTTC. As protein: CSARAGLEKDEQFF.

The V gene is TRBV6-2 or TRBV6-3, the J gene TRBJ2-1; D not certain. Deletions cut 5 bases from V and 3 bases from J, with 11 bases between. The CDR3 consists of 14 residues. From germline, CDR1 is MNHEY and CDR2 SVGEGT. CDR3 DNA: TGTGCCAGCAGTGATTGGGAAGGCTACAATGAGCAGTTCTTC. Translation gives CASSDWEGYNEQFF.

In this sample, this clonotype turned up a few times. The rearrangement uses TRBV20-1 and TRBJ2-5; unclear D gene. CDR1 is DFQATT and CDR2 is SNEGSKA in the germline V gene (reference sequence). Deletions cut 0 bases from V and 4 bases from J, with 9 bases between. The CDR3 sequence is 13 residues long. DNA for the CDR3: TGCAGTGCTAGAGATTTGTACACAGAGACCCAGTACTTC. It is translated as CSARDLYTETQYF.

This clonotype was recorded a few times. This chain links TRBV29-1 with TRBJ2-6; 9 bases agree with TRBD1. V dropped 3 bases and J dropped 0; count of bases not matched to a gene: 3. Germline CDR1 is SQVTM and CDR2 is ANQGSEA. The CDR3 length is 16 residues. As DNA, the CDR3 is TGCAGCGTTGATCCGGGACAGGGCTCTGGGGCCAACGTCCTGACTTTC. Translation: CSVDPGQGSGANVLTF.

This clonotype was detected only a few times. The chain recombines TRBV29-1 with TRBJ1-5; D call uncertain. The CDR3 is 14 amino acids. The germline gives CDR1 SQVTM, CDR2 ANQGSEA. V was pared by 4 bases and J by 6 bases, with 16 bases between. This chain's CDR3 is CSVVFGQMRQPQHF. The CDR3, as DNA: TGCAGCGTTGTGTTTGGGCAGATGCGTCAGCCCCAGCATTTT.

The rearrangement links TRBV10-1 to TRBJ1-1, with unresolved D. CDR1 and CDR2 (germline): WNHNN, SYGVQD (reference sequence). The V and J ends lost 7 bases and 4 bases respectively, with 13 bases between them. The CDR3 extends over 13 amino acids. The CDR3, as DNA: TGCGCCAGCACCATCGGGGTAGGCACTGAAGCTTTCTTT. Translating gives CASTIGVGTEAFF.

This clonotype came up a few times. V and J are TRBV12-3 or TRBV12-4 and TRBJ2-7; TRBD1 or TRBD2 may be the D gene (6 bases each). The V and J ends lost 8 bases and 4 bases respectively, with 15 bases between them. The CDR3 extends over 13 amino acids. For the CDR3, the DNA is TGTGCCAGCTCCTCGGGGGCTAAGTACGAGCAGTACTTC. Its translation is CASSSGAKYEQYF.

The chain combines TRBV12-3 or TRBV12-4 with TRBJ2-1, with 8 bases aligning to TRBD1. The CDR3 consists of 15 residues. V shed 7 bases, J shed 5 bases, and the junction held 10 bases outside the gene matches. This CDR3 reads CASTPGWTGNNEQFF. CDR3 in DNA: TGTGCCAGCACCCCAGGGTGGACAGGGAACAATGAGCAGTTCTTC.